The clone carrying this TCR beta chain appeared many times. The data originate from a study of T cells in Graves' hyperthyroidism and ophthalmopathy. The germline V gene has CDR1 SGDLS and CDR2 YYNGEE. The trim removed 0 bases at V and 3 bases at J, leaving 2 bases unmatched. This CDR3 comprises 15 residues. Authors of the study amplified TCR beta CDR3 regions from RNA transcripts. The primer set for the first-round RT-PCR of the TCR CDR3 was HTBI. TCRdb analysed the multiplex PCR reads with MiXCR anew, one entry per CDR3 protein. The table has 600,000 to 800,000 distinct CDR3 sequences, about 35% seen once; the top ten hold around a third.

The V and J genes are TRBV9 and TRBJ2-5, with TRBD2 matching over 10 bases. The TCR originated in a woman aged 40 to 50 with Graves' hyperthyroidism. What was sequenced was blood. For the CDR3, the DNA is TGTGCCAGCAGCGTAGGGACTAGCGGAGAAGAGACCCAGTACTTC. This gives the protein CASSVGTSGEETQYF.